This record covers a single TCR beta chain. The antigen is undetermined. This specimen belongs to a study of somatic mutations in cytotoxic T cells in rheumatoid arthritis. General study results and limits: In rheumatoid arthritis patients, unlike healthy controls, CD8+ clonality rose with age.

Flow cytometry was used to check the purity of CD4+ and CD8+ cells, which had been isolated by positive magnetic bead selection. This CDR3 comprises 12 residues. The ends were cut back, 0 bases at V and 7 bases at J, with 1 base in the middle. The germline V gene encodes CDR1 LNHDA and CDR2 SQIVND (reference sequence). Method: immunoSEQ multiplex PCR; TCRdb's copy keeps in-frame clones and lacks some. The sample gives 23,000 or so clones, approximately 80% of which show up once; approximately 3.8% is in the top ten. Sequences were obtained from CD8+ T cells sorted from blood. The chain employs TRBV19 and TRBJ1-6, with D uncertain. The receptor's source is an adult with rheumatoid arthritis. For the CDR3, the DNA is TGTGCCAGTAGTATAGACAATTCACCCCTCCACTTT. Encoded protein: CASSIDNSPLHF.